This entry is about one T cell receptor beta chain. As yet, its antigen is unknown. The data derive from a study of vaccination and CD4 T cells after COVID-19. Study summary: Convalescent individuals numbered four females and six males, two being Hispanic. Post-vaccine sampling followed dose two by a median roughly 70 days (range 14 to 241).

Sequence data for DNA of cultured CD4+ T cells were generated by the Oncomine TCR Beta short-read assay. CD4+ T cells were cultured, and genomic DNA was extracted from them. TCRdb re-analysed the PCR reads in MiXCR, keeping a single row per CDR3 protein. The sample lists over 25,000 distinct CDR3 sequences, approximately 62% occurring once. Specified treatment: approximately 9-day PBMC culture with coronavirus spike peptide pools or control peptides (ViraFEST assay). The ViraFEST method relied on peptide pools to expand antigen-specific T cells, followed by TCR sequencing. The specimen comprised CD4+ T cells from blood, cultured in vitro, sampled after SARS-CoV-2 vaccination. This clonotype was sampled from a human donor who received a COVID-19 vaccine.

The CDR3 loop is CASSIRDTGWNQPQHF. The CDR3 DNA is TGTGCCAGTAGTATACGGGACACCGGATGGAATCAGCCCCAGCATTTT. The chain combines TRBV19 with TRBJ1-5, with D perhaps TRBD1 (6 bases). The CDR3 runs to 16 residues. CDR1 is LNHDA and CDR2 is SQIVND in the germline V gene (reference sequence). Trimming took off 2 bases at V and 4 bases at J, with 15 bases between the two ends.